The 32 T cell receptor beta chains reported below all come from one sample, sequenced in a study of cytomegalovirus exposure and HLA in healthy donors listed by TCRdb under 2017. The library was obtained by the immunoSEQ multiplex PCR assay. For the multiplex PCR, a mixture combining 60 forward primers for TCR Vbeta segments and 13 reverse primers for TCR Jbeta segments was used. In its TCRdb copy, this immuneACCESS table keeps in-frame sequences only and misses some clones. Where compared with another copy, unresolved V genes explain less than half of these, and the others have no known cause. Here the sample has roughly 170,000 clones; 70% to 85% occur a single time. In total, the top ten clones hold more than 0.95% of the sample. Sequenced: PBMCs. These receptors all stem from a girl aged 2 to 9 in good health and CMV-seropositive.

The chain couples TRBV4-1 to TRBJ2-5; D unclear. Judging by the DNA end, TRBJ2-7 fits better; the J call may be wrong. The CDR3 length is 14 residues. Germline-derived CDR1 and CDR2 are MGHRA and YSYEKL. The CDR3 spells CASSQGPASYEQYF. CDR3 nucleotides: TGCGCCAGCAGCCAAGGACCAGCGTCCTACGAGCAGTACTTC.

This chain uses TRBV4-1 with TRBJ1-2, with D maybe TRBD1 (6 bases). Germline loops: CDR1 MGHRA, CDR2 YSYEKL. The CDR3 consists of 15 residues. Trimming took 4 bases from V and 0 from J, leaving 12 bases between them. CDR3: CASSPYRDSNYGYTF. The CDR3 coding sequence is TGCGCCAGCAGCCCTTACAGGGATTCTAACTATGGCTACACCTTC.

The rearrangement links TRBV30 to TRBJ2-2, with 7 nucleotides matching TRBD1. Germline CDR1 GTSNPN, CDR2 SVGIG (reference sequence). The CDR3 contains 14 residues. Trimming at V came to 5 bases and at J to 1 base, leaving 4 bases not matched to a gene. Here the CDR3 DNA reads TGTGCCTGGGTCAGACAGGGGAACACCGGGGAGCTGTTTTTT. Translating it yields CAWVRQGNTGELFF.

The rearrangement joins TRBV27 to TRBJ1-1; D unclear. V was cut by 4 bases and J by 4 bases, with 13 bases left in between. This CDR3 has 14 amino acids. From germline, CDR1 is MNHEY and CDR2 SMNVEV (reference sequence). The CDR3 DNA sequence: TGTGCCAGCAGTTGGTGGGGAGAAGGCACTGAAGCTTTCTTT. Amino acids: CASSWWGEGTEAFF.

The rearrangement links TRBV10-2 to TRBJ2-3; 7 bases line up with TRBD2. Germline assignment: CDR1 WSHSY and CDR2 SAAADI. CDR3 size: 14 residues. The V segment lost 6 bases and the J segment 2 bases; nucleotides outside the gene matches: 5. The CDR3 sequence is CASRTTSITDTQYF. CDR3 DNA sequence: TGCGCCAGCAGGACGACTAGCATCACAGATACGCAGTATTTT.

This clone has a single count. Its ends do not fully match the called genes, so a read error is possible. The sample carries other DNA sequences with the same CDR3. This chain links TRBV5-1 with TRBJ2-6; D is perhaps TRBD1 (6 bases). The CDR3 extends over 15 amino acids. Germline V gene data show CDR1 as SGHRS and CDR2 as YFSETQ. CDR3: CASSFTGSGANVLTF. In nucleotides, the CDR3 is TGCGCCAGCAGCTTTACAGGGTCTGGGGCCAACGTTCTGACTTTC. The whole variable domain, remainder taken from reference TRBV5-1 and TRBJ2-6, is KAGVTQTPRYLIKTRGQQVTLSCSPISGHRSVSWYQQTPGQGLQFLFEYFSETQRNKGNFPGRFSGRQFSNSRSEMNVSTLELGDSALYLCASSFTGSGANVLTFGAGSRLTVL.

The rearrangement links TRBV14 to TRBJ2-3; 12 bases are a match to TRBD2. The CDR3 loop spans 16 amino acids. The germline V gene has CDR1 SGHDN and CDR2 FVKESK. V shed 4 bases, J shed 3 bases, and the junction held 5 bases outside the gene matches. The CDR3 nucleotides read TGTGCCAGCAGCCGACTAGCGGGAGTGGCGACAGATACGCAGTATTTT. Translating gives CASSRLAGVATDTQYF.

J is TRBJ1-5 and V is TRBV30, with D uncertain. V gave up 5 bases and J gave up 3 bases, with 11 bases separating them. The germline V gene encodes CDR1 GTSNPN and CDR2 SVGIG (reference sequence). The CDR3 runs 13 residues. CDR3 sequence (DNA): TGTGCCTGGGGCCGAGGGAACAATCAGCCCCAGCATTTT. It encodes CAWGRGNNQPQHF. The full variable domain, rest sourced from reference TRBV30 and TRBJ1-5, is SQTIHQWPATLVQPVGSPLSLECTVEGTSNPNLYWYRQAAGRGLQLLFYSVGIGQISSEVPQNLSASRPQDRQFILSSKKLLLSDSGFYLCAWGRGNNQPQHFGDGTRLSIL.

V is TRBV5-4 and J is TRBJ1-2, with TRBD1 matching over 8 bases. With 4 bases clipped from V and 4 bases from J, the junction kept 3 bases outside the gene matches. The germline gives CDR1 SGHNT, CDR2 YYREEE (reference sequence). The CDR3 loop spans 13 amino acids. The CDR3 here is CASSGTGSYGYTF. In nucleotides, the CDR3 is TGTGCCAGCAGCGGGACAGGATCCTATGGCTACACCTTC.

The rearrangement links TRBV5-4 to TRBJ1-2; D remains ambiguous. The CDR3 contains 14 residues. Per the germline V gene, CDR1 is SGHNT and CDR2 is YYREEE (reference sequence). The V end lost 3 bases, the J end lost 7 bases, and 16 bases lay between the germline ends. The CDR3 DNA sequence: TGTGCCAGCAGCTCCCCCCTCTCTCTATCTGGCTACACCTTC. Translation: CASSSPLSLSGYTF.

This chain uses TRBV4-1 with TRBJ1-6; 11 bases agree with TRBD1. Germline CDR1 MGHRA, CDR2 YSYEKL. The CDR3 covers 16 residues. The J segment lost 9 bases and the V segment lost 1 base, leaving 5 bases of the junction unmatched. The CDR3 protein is CASSQGAGTGGSPLHF. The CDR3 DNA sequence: TGCGCCAGCAGCCAAGGAGCCGGGACAGGGGGTTCACCCCTCCACTTT.

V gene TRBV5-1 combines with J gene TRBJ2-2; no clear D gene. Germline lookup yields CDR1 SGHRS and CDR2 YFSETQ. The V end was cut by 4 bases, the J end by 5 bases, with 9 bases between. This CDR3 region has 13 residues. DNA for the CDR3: TGCGCCAGCAGCATTGAGCTTACCGGGGAGCTGTTTTTT. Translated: CASSIELTGELFF.

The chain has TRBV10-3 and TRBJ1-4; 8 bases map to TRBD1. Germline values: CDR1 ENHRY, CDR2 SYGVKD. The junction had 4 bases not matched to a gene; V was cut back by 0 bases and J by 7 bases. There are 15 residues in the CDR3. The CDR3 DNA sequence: TGTGCCATCAGTGAGTCCGCAGGGGGCGGTGAAAAACTGTTTTTT. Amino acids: CAISESAGGGEKLFF.

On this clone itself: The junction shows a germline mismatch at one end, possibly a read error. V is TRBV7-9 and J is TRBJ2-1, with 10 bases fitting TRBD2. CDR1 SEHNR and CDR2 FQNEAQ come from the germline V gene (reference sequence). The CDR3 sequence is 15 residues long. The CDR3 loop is CSSSLPLAGPNEQFF. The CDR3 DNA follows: TGTTCCAGCAGCTTACCACTAGCGGGACCCAATGAGCAGTTCTTC.

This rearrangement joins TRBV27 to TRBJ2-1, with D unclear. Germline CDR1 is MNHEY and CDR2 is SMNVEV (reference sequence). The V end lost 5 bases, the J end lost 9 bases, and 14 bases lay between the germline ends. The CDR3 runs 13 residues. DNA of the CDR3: TGTGCCAGCAGTCCCAGTCTAGTCGGTGAGCAGTTCTTC. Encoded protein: CASSPSLVGEQFF.

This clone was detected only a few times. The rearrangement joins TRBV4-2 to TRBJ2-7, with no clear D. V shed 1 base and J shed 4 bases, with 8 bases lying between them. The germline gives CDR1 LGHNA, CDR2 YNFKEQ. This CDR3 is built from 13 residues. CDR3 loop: CASSQAFGYEQYF. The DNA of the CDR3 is TGTGCCAGCAGCCAAGCCTTCGGGTACGAGCAGTACTTC.

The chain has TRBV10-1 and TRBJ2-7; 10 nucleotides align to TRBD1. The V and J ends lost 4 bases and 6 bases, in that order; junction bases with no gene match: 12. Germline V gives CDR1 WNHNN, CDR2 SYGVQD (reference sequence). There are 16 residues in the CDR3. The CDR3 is CASSASRTGGPPEQYF. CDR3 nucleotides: TGCGCCAGCAGTGCCTCAAGGACAGGGGGACCGCCCGAGCAGTACTTC.

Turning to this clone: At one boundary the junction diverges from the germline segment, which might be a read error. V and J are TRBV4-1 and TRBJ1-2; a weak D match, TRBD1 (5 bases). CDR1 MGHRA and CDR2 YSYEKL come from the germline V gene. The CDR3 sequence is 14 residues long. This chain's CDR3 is CASSQDGQGYGKSF. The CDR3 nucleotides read TGCGCCAGCAGCCAAGATGGGCAGGGTTACGGCAAATCCTTC.

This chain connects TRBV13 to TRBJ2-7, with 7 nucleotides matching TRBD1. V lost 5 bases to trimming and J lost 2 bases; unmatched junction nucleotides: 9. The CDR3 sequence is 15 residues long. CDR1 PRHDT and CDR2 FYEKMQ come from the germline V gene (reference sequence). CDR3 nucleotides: TGTGCCAGCAGCCAATCCAGGGGGAGCCCCTACGAGCAGTACTTC. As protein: CASSQSRGSPYEQYF.

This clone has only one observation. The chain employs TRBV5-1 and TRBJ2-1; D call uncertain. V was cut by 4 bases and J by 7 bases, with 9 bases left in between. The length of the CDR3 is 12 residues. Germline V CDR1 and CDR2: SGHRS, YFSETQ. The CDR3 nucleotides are TGCGCCAGCAGCCGCGCCGGGAATGAGCAGTTCTTC. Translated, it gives CASSRAGNEQFF.

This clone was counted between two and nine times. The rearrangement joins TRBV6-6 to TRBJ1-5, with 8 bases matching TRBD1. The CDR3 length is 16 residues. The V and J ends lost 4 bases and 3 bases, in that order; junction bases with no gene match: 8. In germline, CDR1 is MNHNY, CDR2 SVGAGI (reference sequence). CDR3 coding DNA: TGTGCCAGCAGTTTTACGACAGGGGACTACAATCAGCCCCAGCATTTT. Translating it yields CASSFTTGDYNQPQHF.

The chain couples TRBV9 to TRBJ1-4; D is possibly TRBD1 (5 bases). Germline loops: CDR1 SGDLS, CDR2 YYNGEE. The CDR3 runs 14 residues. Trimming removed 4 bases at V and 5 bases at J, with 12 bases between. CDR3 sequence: CASSLGTGNEKLFF. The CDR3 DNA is TGTGCCAGCAGCTTAGGGACGGGGAATGAAAAACTGTTTTTT.

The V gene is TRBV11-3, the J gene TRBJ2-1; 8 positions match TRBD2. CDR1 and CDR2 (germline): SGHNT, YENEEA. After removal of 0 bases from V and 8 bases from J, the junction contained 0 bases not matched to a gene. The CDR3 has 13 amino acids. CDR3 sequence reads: CASSLEAGDEQFF. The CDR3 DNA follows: TGTGCCAGCAGCTTAGAAGCGGGGGATGAGCAGTTCTTC.

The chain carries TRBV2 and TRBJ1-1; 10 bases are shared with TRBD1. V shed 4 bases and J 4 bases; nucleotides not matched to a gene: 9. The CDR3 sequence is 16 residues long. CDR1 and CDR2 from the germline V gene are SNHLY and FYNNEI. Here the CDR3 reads CASSATGGLWGTEAFF. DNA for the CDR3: TGTGCCAGCAGTGCGACAGGGGGCCTGTGGGGCACTGAAGCTTTCTTT.

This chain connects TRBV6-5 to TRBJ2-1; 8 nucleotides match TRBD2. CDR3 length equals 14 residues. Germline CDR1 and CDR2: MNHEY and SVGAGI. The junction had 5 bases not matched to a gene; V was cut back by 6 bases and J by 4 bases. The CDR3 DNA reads TGTGCCAGCAGCACTAGCGGACAATACAATGAGCAGTTCTTC. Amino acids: CASSTSGQYNEQFF.

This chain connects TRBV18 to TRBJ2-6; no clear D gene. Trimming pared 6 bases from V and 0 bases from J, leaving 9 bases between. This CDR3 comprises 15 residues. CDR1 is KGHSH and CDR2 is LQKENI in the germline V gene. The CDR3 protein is CASSPILSGANVLTF. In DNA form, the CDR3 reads TGTGCCAGCTCCCCAATACTCTCTGGGGCCAACGTCCTGACTTTC.

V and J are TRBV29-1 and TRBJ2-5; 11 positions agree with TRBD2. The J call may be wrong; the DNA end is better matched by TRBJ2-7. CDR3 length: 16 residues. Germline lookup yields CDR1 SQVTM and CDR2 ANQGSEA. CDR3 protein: CSVEALAGGLSYEQYF. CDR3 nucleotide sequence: TGCAGCGTTGAAGCCCTAGCGGGGGGTCTCTCCTACGAGCAGTACTTC.

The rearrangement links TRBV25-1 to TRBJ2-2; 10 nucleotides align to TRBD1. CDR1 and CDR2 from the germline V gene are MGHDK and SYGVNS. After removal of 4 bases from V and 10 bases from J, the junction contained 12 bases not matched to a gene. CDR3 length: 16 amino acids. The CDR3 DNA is TGTGCCAGCAGTGCATCGCGGGACAGGGGATTCCCGGAGCTGTTTTTT. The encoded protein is CASSASRDRGFPELFF.

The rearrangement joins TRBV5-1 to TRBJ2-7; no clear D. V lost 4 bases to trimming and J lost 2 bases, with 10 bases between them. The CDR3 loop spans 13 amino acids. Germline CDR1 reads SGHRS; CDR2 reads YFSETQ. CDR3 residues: CASSDTPPYEQYF. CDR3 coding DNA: TGCGCCAGCAGCGACACCCCCCCCTACGAGCAGTACTTC.

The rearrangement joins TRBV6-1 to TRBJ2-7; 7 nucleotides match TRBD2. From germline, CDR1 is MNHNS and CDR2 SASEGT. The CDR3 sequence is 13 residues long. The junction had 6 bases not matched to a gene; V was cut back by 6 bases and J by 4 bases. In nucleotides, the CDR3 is TGTGCCAGCAGGGGGGGGGATATTTACGAGCAGTACTTC. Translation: CASRGGDIYEQYF.

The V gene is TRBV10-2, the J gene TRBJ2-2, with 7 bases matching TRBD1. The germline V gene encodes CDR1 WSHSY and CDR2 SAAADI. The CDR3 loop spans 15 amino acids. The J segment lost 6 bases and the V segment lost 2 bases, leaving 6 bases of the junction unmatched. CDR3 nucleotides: TGCGCCAGCAGTGAGAAACAGGGGCTTGCCGGGGAGCTGTTTTTT. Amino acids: CASSEKQGLAGELFF.

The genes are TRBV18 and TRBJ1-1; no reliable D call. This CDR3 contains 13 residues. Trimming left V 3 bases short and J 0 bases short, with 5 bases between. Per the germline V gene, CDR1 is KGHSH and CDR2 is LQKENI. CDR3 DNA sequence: TGTGCCAGCTCACCGGGCATGAACACTGAAGCTTTCTTT. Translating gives CASSPGMNTEAFF.